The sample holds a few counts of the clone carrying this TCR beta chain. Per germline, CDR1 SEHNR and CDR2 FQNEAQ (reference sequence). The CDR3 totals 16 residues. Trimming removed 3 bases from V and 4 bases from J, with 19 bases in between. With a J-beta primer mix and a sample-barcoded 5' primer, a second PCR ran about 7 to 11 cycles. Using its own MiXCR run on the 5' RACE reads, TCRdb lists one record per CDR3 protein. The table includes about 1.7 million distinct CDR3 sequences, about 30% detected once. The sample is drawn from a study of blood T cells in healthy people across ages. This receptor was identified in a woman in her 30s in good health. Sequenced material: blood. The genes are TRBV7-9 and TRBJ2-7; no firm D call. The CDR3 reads CASSFPPAASSYEQYF. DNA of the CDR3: TGTGCCAGCAGCTTCCCGCCGGCGGCTAGTAGTTACGAGCAGTACTTC. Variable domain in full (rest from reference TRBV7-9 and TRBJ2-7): DTGVSQNPRHKITKRGQNVTFRCDPISEHNRLYWYRQTLGQGPEFLTYFQNEAQLEKSRLLSDRFSAERPKGSFSTLEIQRTEQGDSAMYLCASSFPPAASSYEQYFGPGTRLTVT.